This T cell receptor beta chain appears in the sequencing data of a study of early T cells in non-severe SARS-CoV-2 infection. TCRdb reanalysed the 5' RACE reads using MiXCR and keeps one entry per CDR3 protein. The table includes more than 80,000 distinct CDR3 sequences, 11% detected once. CDR1 is SGHRS and CDR2 is YFSETQ in the germline V gene. V lost 1 base and J lost 7, with 15 bases in between. The CDR3 is 15 amino acids. V gene TRBV5-1 combines with J gene TRBJ2-1, with D maybe TRBD1 (7 bases). The specimen was whole blood. The sequence was collected from an adult who was a healthcare worker with PCR-confirmed SARS-CoV-2 infection or an uninfected control (not recorded which). The CDR3 coding sequence is TGCGCCAGCAGCTTGCGGTTGACAGGGAGGAATGAGCAGTTCTTC. This translates into CASSLRLTGRNEQFF.